This T cell receptor beta chain was documented in a study of T cell responses to AZD1222 COVID-19 vaccine. General study results and limits: Once two AZD1222 doses were given, Spike-specific TCR breadth and depth went up. Repertoire collection took place solely once the T cell response had peaked. Donor demographics were predominantly white British with a female majority; clonal diversity may be underestimated. Just a handful of people given AZD1222 tested seropositive at baseline.

Here immunoSEQ multiplex PCR was the method, and the copy in TCRdb shows in-frame clones only, minus some. The data hold over 90,000 clones, with less than 95% observed a single time. In germline, CDR1 is SEHNR, CDR2 FQNEAQ (reference sequence). The CDR3 loop spans 13 amino acids. V gave up 5 bases and J gave up 8 bases, with 13 bases separating them. To note about this clone: Its specificity is unknown.

The receptor comes from an adult in good health. Specimen: peripheral blood, collected on day 0 of AZD1222 vaccination. The chain links TRBV7-9 to TRBJ2-1, with a tentative D call TRBD2 (6 bases). The CDR3 protein is CASSRRELDEQFF. DNA of the CDR3: TGTGCCAGCAGCAGGCGGGAATTGGATGAGCAGTTCTTC. The full variable domain, rest sourced from reference TRBV7-9 and TRBJ2-1, is DTGVSQNPRHKITKRGQNVTFRCDPISEHNRLYWYRQTLGQGPEFLTYFQNEAQLEKSRLLSDRFSAERPKGSFSTLEIQRTEQGDSAMYLCASSRRELDEQFFGPGTRLTVL.